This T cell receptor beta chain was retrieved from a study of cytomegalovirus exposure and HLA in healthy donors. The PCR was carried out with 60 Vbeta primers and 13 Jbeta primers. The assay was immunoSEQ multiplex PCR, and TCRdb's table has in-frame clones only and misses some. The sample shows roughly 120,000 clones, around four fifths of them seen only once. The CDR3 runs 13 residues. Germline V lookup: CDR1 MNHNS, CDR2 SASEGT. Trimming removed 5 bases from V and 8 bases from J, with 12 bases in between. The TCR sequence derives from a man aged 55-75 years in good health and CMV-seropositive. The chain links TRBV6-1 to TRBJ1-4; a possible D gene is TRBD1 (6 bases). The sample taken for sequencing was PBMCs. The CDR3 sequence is CASSKRGYEKLFF. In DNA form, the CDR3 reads TGTGCCAGCAGTAAGAGGGGGTACGAAAAACTGTTTTTT.